These 30 T cell receptor beta chains were sequenced from one sample in a study of shared clonotypes between healthy human individuals (dated by TCRdb to the early 2020s). The library came from the immunoSEQ multiplex PCR assay. TCRdb re-hosts the immuneACCESS table, in-frame sequences only. Its copies lack some clones; in the studies checked, an unresolved V gene accounts for under half of them, and the cause for the rest is not known. The sample table lists under 2,500,000 clones, 90% to 97% of them with a count of one. Jointly, the top ten make up 0.13% of the sample. Source material: naive CD4+ T cells sorted from blood. The cell subset or site label corresponds to: CD45RA+ positively selected. These receptors all come from a man between 18 and 29 years old in good health.

This rearrangement joins TRBV19 to TRBJ1-2; D gene ambiguous. Deletions cut 7 bases from V and 9 bases from J, with 21 bases between. This CDR3 comprises 14 residues. Germline V gene data show CDR1 as LNHDA and CDR2 as SQIVND (reference sequence). In DNA, the CDR3 is TGTGCCAGTACCTCGGACCGCTCCGGGAGGAGCTACACCTTC. This translates into CASTSDRSGRSYTF. The whole variable domain, filled in from reference TRBV19 and TRBJ1-2, reads DGGITQSPKYLFRKEGQNVTLSCEQNLNHDAMYWYRQDPGQGLRLIYYSQIVNDFQKGDIAEGYSVSREKKESFPLTVTSAQKNPTAFYLCASTSDRSGRSYTFGSGTRLTVV.

This chain uses TRBV7-2 with TRBJ1-6; 8 bases are a match to TRBD1. CDR3 length: 14 amino acids. J gave up 10 bases and V 5 bases, and 7 bases lay outside the gene matches. CDR1 is SGHTA and CDR2 is FQGNSA in the germline V gene. CDR3 residues: CASSRGQGGSPLHF. The CDR3 DNA is TGTGCCAGCAGCCGAGGACAGGGTGGATCACCCCTCCACTTT.

This clone has just one count. The J gene is TRBJ2-3, the V gene TRBV5-1; maybe TRBD1 (7 bases). V lost 4 bases and J lost 4, with 19 bases in between. CDR3 length: 16 amino acids. Germline lookup yields CDR1 SGHRS and CDR2 YFSETQ. The CDR3 region is CASSPGTVGSADTQYF. In DNA form, the CDR3 reads TGCGCCAGCAGCCCGGGGACAGTCGGGAGCGCAGATACGCAGTATTTT.

The chain couples TRBV18 to TRBJ1-3; D unclear. Trimming stripped 3 bases from V and 2 bases from J, with 11 bases between. The germline gives CDR1 KGHSH, CDR2 LQKENI. The CDR3 is 15 residues long. CDR3 in amino acids: CASSPKTETGNTIYF. DNA of the CDR3: TGTGCCAGCTCACCCAAAACCGAAACTGGAAACACCATATATTTT.

Regarding this clone: Other nucleotide sequences from this sample produce the same CDR3. This rearrangement joins TRBV7-2 to TRBJ2-5; D is unresolved. The germline V and J ends were trimmed by 2 bases and 5 bases, with 3 bases remaining between them. Germline V gives CDR1 SGHTA, CDR2 FQGNSA. This CDR3 has 11 amino acids. The CDR3: CASSLKETQYF. The CDR3 region has the DNA TGTGCCAGCAGCTTAAAGGAGACCCAGTACTTC.

The table lists this clone with a few counts. The genes are TRBV6-1 and TRBJ2-5, with 7 bases that match TRBD1. Matching the DNA end better, TRBJ2-7 makes the J call doubtful. The CDR3 has 15 amino acids. CDR1 and CDR2 from the germline V gene are MNHNS and SASEGT. CDR3 DNA sequence: TGTGCCAGCAGTGAAGCGGGGACAGCCACCTACGAGCAGTACTTC. It yields the protein CASSEAGTATYEQYF.

The chain has TRBV2 and TRBJ2-7; 7 nucleotides align to TRBD1. CDR1 is SNHLY, CDR2 FYNNEI, per germline. After removal of 0 bases from V and 6 bases from J, the junction contained 8 bases not matched to a gene. The CDR3 totals 15 residues. The CDR3 DNA sequence: TGTGCCAGCAGTGAAGCGCTTGATAGGGGGCGCGAGCAGTACTTC. Translation gives CASSEALDRGREQYF. The whole variable domain, remainder taken from reference TRBV2 and TRBJ2-7, is EPEVTQTPSHQVTQMGQEVILRCVPISNHLYFYWYRQILGQKVEFLVSFYNNEISEKSEIFDDQFSVERPDGSNFTLKIRSTKLEDSAMYFCASSEALDRGREQYFGPGTRLTVT.

This clone was detected only once. The rearrangement uses TRBV11-2 and TRBJ2-5, with TRBD1 as a possible D gene (7 bases). The CDR3 contains 14 residues. Germline values: CDR1 SGHAT, CDR2 FQNNGV. The V gene lost 4 bases and the J gene lost 2 bases, with 11 bases spanning the gap. This CDR3 reads CASSSRGVQETQYF. CDR3 DNA sequence: TGTGCCAGCAGCTCCAGGGGGGTACAAGAGACCCAGTACTTC.

The chain couples TRBV7-2 to TRBJ2-1; 13 bases fit TRBD2. Germline assignment: CDR1 SGHTA and CDR2 FQGNSA. V was pared by 2 bases and J by 5 bases, with 9 bases of the junction left unmatched. The CDR3 is 18 residues long. DNA of the CDR3: TGTGCCAGCAGCTTATCTGGACTAGCGGGAGTGGGCGACAATGAGCAGTTCTTC. It translates to CASSLSGLAGVGDNEQFF. The full variable domain, in which reference TRBV7-2 and TRBJ2-1 provide the parts outside the CDR3, is GAGVSQSPSNKVTEKGKDVELRCDPISGHTALYWYRQSLGQGLEFLIYFQGNSAPDKSGLPSDRFSAERTGGSVSTLTIQRTQQEDSAVYLCASSLSGLAGVGDNEQFFGPGTRLTVL.

The rearrangement joins TRBV5-1 to TRBJ2-3, with TRBD2 matching 14 bases. The CDR3 extends over 16 amino acids. Germline V gives CDR1 SGHRS, CDR2 YFSETQ. V lost 4 bases and J lost 4; bases outside the gene matches: 5. CDR3 loop: CASSQTSGGAADTQYF. The CDR3 coding sequence is TGCGCCAGCAGCCAGACTAGCGGGGGGGCCGCAGATACGCAGTATTTT.

V and J are TRBV29-1 and TRBJ2-5; 9 nucleotides match TRBD2. J gave up 5 bases and V 4 bases, and 14 bases lay outside the gene matches. Looked up from germline, CDR1 is SQVTM and CDR2 is ANQGSEA. The length of the CDR3 is 16 residues. CDR3 loop: CSVVLAGTPGVETQYF. The CDR3 DNA follows: TGCAGCGTTGTTCTAGCGGGAACCCCCGGGGTGGAGACCCAGTACTTC.

The V call is TRBV5-1, the J call TRBJ2-3, with 8 bases that match TRBD1. Losses at the gene ends were 7 bases for V and 5 bases for J; bases not matched to a gene: 12. This CDR3 has 15 amino acids. The germline V gene encodes CDR1 SGHRS and CDR2 YFSETQ. Written as DNA, the CDR3 is TGCGCCAGCTTTCGAGGACAGGGCACCGGAGATACGCAGTATTTT. Its protein is CASFRGQGTGDTQYF.

This rearrangement joins TRBV30 to TRBJ1-4; D uncertain. V lost 0 bases and J 3 bases, leaving 20 bases between the germline ends. Germline V lookup: CDR1 GTSNPN, CDR2 SVGIG (reference sequence). The CDR3 runs to 18 residues. The CDR3 loop is CAWSVLREKGQANEKLFF. The CDR3, as DNA: TGTGCCTGGAGTGTACTGCGGGAGAAGGGTCAGGCTAATGAAAAACTGTTTTTT.

V and J are TRBV5-8 and TRBJ1-3, with 8 positions matching TRBD1. The V gene's germline CDR1 is SGHTS and CDR2 YDEGEE. V shed 3 bases, J shed 2 bases, and the junction held 10 bases outside the gene matches. The CDR3 contains 17 residues. The CDR3 is CASSSGDRRFAGNTIYF. DNA of the CDR3: TGTGCCAGCAGCTCGGGGGACAGGAGGTTTGCTGGAAACACCATATATTTT.

The CDR3 reads CASSLAPGTSGRSSSYEQYF. The CDR3 DNA sequence: TGTGCCAGCAGCTTAGCTCCCGGGACTAGCGGGAGGTCGAGCTCCTACGAGCAGTACTTC. The chain has TRBV7-2 and TRBJ2-7; 15 nucleotides line up with TRBD2. CDR1 and CDR2 (germline): SGHTA, FQGNSA. This CDR3 has 20 amino acids. J lost 0 bases, V lost 0 bases, and 9 bases had no gene match. The full variable domain, in which reference TRBV7-2 and TRBJ2-7 provide the parts outside the CDR3, is GAGVSQSPSNKVTEKGKDVELRCDPISGHTALYWYRQSLGQGLEFLIYFQGNSAPDKSGLPSDRFSAERTGGSVSTLTIQRTQQEDSAVYLCASSLAPGTSGRSSSYEQYFGPGTRLTVT.

The V and J genes are TRBV10-3 and TRBJ2-7, with a possible D match to TRBD1 (6 bases). The germline gives CDR1 ENHRY, CDR2 SYGVKD. The CDR3 contains 14 residues. V was clipped by 3 bases and J by 2 bases, with 11 bases between them. The CDR3 bases are TGTGCCATCAGTGATTCGAAGGGGGCCTACGAGCAGTACTTC. It yields the protein CAISDSKGAYEQYF.

Of note for this clone: This sample also contains other DNA sequences that code for the same CDR3. This sequence joins TRBV5-6 and TRBJ1-1; TRBD1 is a possible D gene (6 bases). The CDR3 has 14 residues. V lost 3 bases, J lost 0 bases, and 9 bases lay in between. Germline V gene data show CDR1 as SGHDT and CDR2 as YYEEEE. The CDR3 DNA follows: TGTGCCAGCAGCTGGGGACACTTGAACACTGAAGCTTTCTTT. This translates into CASSWGHLNTEAFF. Complete variable domain (other parts from reference TRBV5-6 and TRBJ1-1): DAGVTQSPTHLIKTRGQQVTLRCSPKSGHDTVSWYQQALGQGPQFIFQYYEEEERQRGNFPDRFSGHQFPNYSSELNVNALLLGDSALYLCASSWGHLNTEAFFGQGTRLTVV.

Of note for this clone: Within the sample, other DNA sequences also encode this same CDR3. V and J are TRBV2 and TRBJ1-5; D might be TRBD1 (5 bases). Trimming removed 5 bases from V and 4 bases from J, with 6 bases in between. The CDR3 totals 12 residues. From germline, CDR1 is SNHLY and CDR2 FYNNEI. DNA for the CDR3: TGTGCCAGCAGTCGGGGGAATCAGCCCCAGCATTTT. Residues: CASSRGNQPQHF.

The rearrangement uses TRBV5-4 and TRBJ2-7, with 7 bases aligning to TRBD2. Germline CDR1 SGHNT, CDR2 YYREEE (reference sequence). The CDR3 runs 16 residues. Trimming removed 4 bases from V and 1 base from J; junction bases left unmatched: 11. This chain's CDR3 is CASSLGEGSRSYEQYF. The DNA for the CDR3 is TGTGCCAGCAGCCTTGGGGAGGGGTCGAGGTCCTACGAGCAGTACTTC. The whole variable domain, remainder taken from reference TRBV5-4 and TRBJ2-7, is ETGVTQSPTHLIKTRGQQVTLRCSSQSGHNTVSWYQQALGQGPQFIFQYYREEENGRGNFPPRFSGLQFPNYSSELNVNALELDDSALYLCASSLGEGSRSYEQYFGPGTRLTVT.

V and J are TRBV6-5 and TRBJ2-7, with TRBD1 matching over 9 bases. The germline CDR1 and CDR2 sequences are MNHEY and SVGAGI. Trimming took 5 bases from V and 4 from J; bases not matched to a gene: 9. This CDR3 has 15 residues. CDR3: CASSLYRGPEYEQYF. Written as DNA, the CDR3 is TGTGCCAGCAGTCTTTACAGGGGGCCAGAATACGAGCAGTACTTC.

The CDR3 is CASSPTPNDGYTF. DNA of the CDR3: TGCGCCAGCAGCCCTACCCCTAATGATGGCTACACCTTC. The rearrangement joins TRBV10-1 to TRBJ1-2; D call uncertain. The CDR3 has 13 residues. In germline, CDR1 is WNHNN, CDR2 SYGVQD (reference sequence). Trimming stripped 6 bases from V and 6 bases from J, with 14 bases between.

The rearrangement uses TRBV11-2 and TRBJ2-2, with D perhaps matching TRBD1 (5 bases). The ends were cut back, 3 bases at V and 3 bases at J, with 8 bases in the middle. The CDR3 consists of 14 residues. Germline V gives CDR1 SGHAT, CDR2 FQNNGV. The CDR3 region has the DNA TGTGCCAGCAGCTTCATACAGGACACCGGGGAGCTGTTTTTT. Its protein is CASSFIQDTGELFF. The variable domain in full, with the rest retrieved from reference TRBV11-2 and TRBJ2-2, is EAGVAQSPRYKIIEKRQSVAFWCNPISGHATLYWYQQILGQGPKLLIQFQNNGVVDDSQLPKDRFSAERLKGVDSTLKIQPAKLEDSAVYLCASSFIQDTGELFFGEGSRLTVL.

The table lists this clone with a few counts. The chain is built from TRBV6-1 and TRBJ1-2; D uncertain. Germline CDR1 and CDR2: MNHNS and SASEGT. The CDR3 consists of 12 residues. With 3 bases removed from V and 4 bases from J, the gap between germline ends came to 6 bases. This CDR3 is CASSDRIYGYTF. CDR3 nucleotide sequence: TGTGCCAGCAGTGATAGGATCTATGGCTACACCTTC.

CDR3 sequence: CASSSHASDEQFF. Written as DNA, the CDR3 is TGTGCCAGCAGCTCCCACGCTAGCGATGAGCAGTTCTTC. This chain uses TRBV5-4 with TRBJ2-1; a weak D match, TRBD2 (6 bases). Between the trimmed V and J ends, which lost 3 bases and 8 bases, there was a span of 12 bases. Germline CDR1 is SGHNT and CDR2 is YYREEE (reference sequence). The CDR3 contains 13 residues.

The chain is built from TRBV10-2 and TRBJ2-7; D might be TRBD1 (5 bases). Germline values: CDR1 WSHSY, CDR2 SAAADI. The V end lost 2 bases, the J end lost 0 bases, and 8 bases lay between the germline ends. The CDR3 totals 14 residues. The CDR3 DNA sequence: TGCGCCAGCAGTGAGGGACATAGCTCCTACGAGCAGTACTTC. This codes for CASSEGHSSYEQYF.

V is TRBV30 and J is TRBJ1-1; TRBD1 agrees at 7 bases. Germline V lookup: CDR1 GTSNPN, CDR2 SVGIG (reference sequence). The V and J ends lost 2 bases and 0 bases, in that order; junction bases with no gene match: 3. The CDR3 length is 14 residues. CDR3 DNA sequence: TGTGCCTGGAGTATCGGACAGGTGAACACTGAAGCTTTCTTT. Translating gives CAWSIGQVNTEAFF.

CDR3 DNA sequence: TGCGCCAGCAGCCGAGGGACAGGGTTAGACGAGCAGTACTTC. Residues: CASSRGTGLDEQYF. V and J are TRBV5-1 and TRBJ2-7; 9 positions agree with TRBD1. The length of the CDR3 is 14 residues. Germline values: CDR1 SGHRS, CDR2 YFSETQ. V was clipped by 4 bases and J by 5 bases; unmatched bases: 7.

The V gene is TRBV28, the J gene TRBJ1-1, with D possibly TRBD1 on 6 matching bases. There are 15 residues in the CDR3. CDR1 and CDR2 (germline): MDHEN, SYDVKM. V dropped 6 bases and J dropped 0 bases, with 14 bases sitting between them. DNA for the CDR3: TGTGCCAGCAGCCCCAGGGGACTCATGAACACTGAAGCTTTCTTT. It translates to CASSPRGLMNTEAFF.

Regarding this clone: The same CDR3 arises from other DNA sequences in this sample as well. The chain has TRBV30 and TRBJ1-6; D perhaps matches TRBD1 (5 bases). V lost 3 bases and J 7 bases, leaving 10 bases between the germline ends. The germline gives CDR1 GTSNPN, CDR2 SVGIG (reference sequence). The CDR3 runs to 13 residues. This CDR3 reads CAWRGLGNSPLHF. CDR3 bases: TGTGCCTGGAGGGGACTAGGAAATTCACCCCTCCACTTT. Variable domain in full (rest from reference TRBV30 and TRBJ1-6): SQTIHQWPATLVQPVGSPLSLECTVEGTSNPNLYWYRQAAGRGLQLLFYSVGIGQISSEVPQNLSASRPQDRQFILSSKKLLLSDSGFYLCAWRGLGNSPLHFGNGTRLTVT.

The chain recombines TRBV4-3 with TRBJ1-6; no clear D gene. Between the trimmed V and J ends, which lost 0 bases and 9 bases, there was a span of 6 bases. Germline V CDR1 and CDR2: LGHNA, YSLEER. The CDR3 is made up of 13 amino acids. CDR3 residues: CASSQEWFSPLHF. CDR3 sequence (DNA): TGCGCCAGCAGCCAAGAGTGGTTTTCACCCCTCCACTTT.